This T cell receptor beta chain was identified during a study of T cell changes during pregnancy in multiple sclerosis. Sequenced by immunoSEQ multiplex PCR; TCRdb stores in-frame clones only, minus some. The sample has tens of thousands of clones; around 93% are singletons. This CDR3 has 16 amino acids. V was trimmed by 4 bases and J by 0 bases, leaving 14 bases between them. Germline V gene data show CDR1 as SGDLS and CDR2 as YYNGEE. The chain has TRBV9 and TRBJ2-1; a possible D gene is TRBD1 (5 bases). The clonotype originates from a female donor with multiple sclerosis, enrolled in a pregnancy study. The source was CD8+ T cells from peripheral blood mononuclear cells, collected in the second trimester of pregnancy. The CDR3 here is CASSPMKGSSYNEQFF. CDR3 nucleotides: TGTGCCAGCAGCCCCATGAAGGGGTCCTCCTACAATGAGCAGTTCTTC.